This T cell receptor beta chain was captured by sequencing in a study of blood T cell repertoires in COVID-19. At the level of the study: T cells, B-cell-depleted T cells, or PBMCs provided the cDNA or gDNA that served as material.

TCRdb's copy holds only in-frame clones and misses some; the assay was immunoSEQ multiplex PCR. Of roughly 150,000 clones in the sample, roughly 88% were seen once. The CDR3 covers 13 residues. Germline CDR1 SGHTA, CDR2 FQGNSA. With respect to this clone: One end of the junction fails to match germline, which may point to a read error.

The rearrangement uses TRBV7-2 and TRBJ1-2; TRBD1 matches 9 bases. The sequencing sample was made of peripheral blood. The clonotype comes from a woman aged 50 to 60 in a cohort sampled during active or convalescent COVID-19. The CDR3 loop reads CASSLGRDRENGF. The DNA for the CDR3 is TGTGCCAGCAGCTTAGGCCGGGACAGGGAAAATGGCTTC.